Listed below are T cell receptor beta chains from one sample, sequenced in a study of Tregs in tolerant kidney transplant recipients. The repertoire was sequenced with immunoSEQ multiplex PCR; TCRdb's copy has only in-frame clones and lacks some. Here the sample spans some 66,000 clones, roughly 90% being singletons. The sequenced sample was CD8+ T cells from blood, obtained before the transplant. The receptors were gathered from a human donor who received a combined kidney and bone marrow transplant. The CDR3 runs from the conserved cysteine through the conserved F or W. D genes are given only for firm matches. Some rows have no size entry. The others give once, few or many, or a class for an expanded clone.

j_call,d_call,clone_size,v_call,cdr3_length,cdr3_nt,cdr3_aa
TRBJ1-2,TRBD1,.,TRBV29-1,13,TGCAGCGTCCCGGGACAGGGGAACTATGGCTACACCTTC,CSVPGQGNYGYTF
TRBJ2-3,.,.,TRBV14,14,TGTGCCAGCAGACCCGACGGACACACAGATACGCAGTATTTT,CASRPDGHTDTQYF
TRBJ2-4,TRBD2,.,TRBV11-3,19,TGTGCCAGCAGCTTAGTCCTAGCGGGAGAGGGGGTAGCCAAAAACATTCAGTACTTC,CASSLVLAGEGVAKNIQYF
TRBJ2-5,TRBD1,.,TRBV6-5,14,TGTGCCAGCAGTCCATGGACAGGGGCGGAGACCCAGTACTTC,CASSPWTGAETQYF
TRBJ2-1,TRBD2,.,TRBV11-3,15,TGTGCCAGCAGCCCACTAGCGGGAGGCTACAATGAGCAGTTCTTC,CASSPLAGGYNEQFF
TRBJ2-2,TRBD2,.,TRBV4-1,17,TGCGCCAGCAGCCATCCTCGGGGGGGACAGAACACCGGGGAGCTGTTTTTT,CASSHPRGGQNTGELFF
TRBJ2-7,.,once,TRBV27,13,TGTGCCAGCAGTTTCCAGGTAACCTACGAGCAGTACTTC,CASSFQVTYEQYF
TRBJ2-7,TRBD2,once,TRBV9,15,TGTGCCAGCAGCGTAGCTAGCGGACCTTCCTACGAGCAGTACTTC,CASSVASGPSYEQYF
TRBJ1-2,.,.,TRBV10-3,16,TGTGCCATCAGTGAGAACAACAGGGAGGGTAACTATGGCTACACCTTC,CAISENNREGNYGYTF
TRBJ2-7,TRBD2,.,TRBV13,14,TGTGCCAGCAGCTTAGGGCGGGGGGACTACGAGCAGTACTTC,CASSLGRGDYEQYF
TRBJ1-4,.,.,TRBV4-1,14,TGCGCCAGCAGCCAAGTTCCTCTGAATGAAAAACTGTTTTTT,CASSQVPLNEKLFF
TRBJ2-7,TRBD1,few,TRBV30,14,TGTGCCTGGACAACAGGGGTCGGGACCTACGAGCAGTACTTC,CAWTTGVGTYEQYF
TRBJ1-1,TRBD1,.,TRBV25-1,16,TGTGCCAGCAGTGGGGCAACGGGACAGCTCAACACTGAAGCTTTCTTT,CASSGATGQLNTEAFF
TRBJ1-2,.,once,TRBV10-3,13,TGTGCCATCAGTGAGGGAGGTAACTATGGCTACACCTTC,CAISEGGNYGYTF
TRBJ1-2,TRBD1,.,TRBV13,15,TGTGCCAGCAGAAAAGGCGGGCAGGGGGCTGAGGGCTACACCTTC,CASRKGGQGAEGYTF
TRBJ1-5,.,.,TRBV7-9,16,TGTGCCAGCAGCCAGACACTGGAGGGGTTTGATCAGCCCCAGCATTTT,CASSQTLEGFDQPQHF
TRBJ2-3,.,.,TRBV9,16,TGTGCCAGCAGCGCCCACTCTCTAGCGTCGGCAGATACGCAGTATTTT,CASSAHSLASADTQYF
TRBJ1-1,.,once,TRBV13,13,TGTGCCAGCAGCTCACCCCAGGGATATGAAGCTTTCTTT,CASSSPQGYEAFF
TRBJ2-1,.,.,TRBV4-1,17,TGCGCCAGCAGCGCGCGTCTTACTATCGCCTCCTACAATGAGCAGTTCTTC,CASSARLTIASYNEQFF
TRBJ1-5,TRBD1,.,TRBV29-1,13,TGCAGCGTCAGGACAGGGGGAAATCAGCCCCAGCATTTT,CSVRTGGNQPQHF
TRBJ2-3,TRBD2,.,TRBV5-1,17,TGCGCCAGCAGCTCGGGACTAGCGGAGACCTACACAGATACGCAGTATTTT,CASSSGLAETYTDTQYF
TRBJ2-7,TRBD1,.,TRBV4-1,14,TGCGCCAGCAGCCAGGGGACAGCCACCTACGAGCAGTACTTC,CASSQGTATYEQYF
TRBJ2-3,.,.,TRBV7-8,15,TGTGCCAGCAGAGCCCTGGGGGGGGCCACAGATACGCAGTATTTT,CASRALGGATDTQYF
TRBJ1-3,.,.,TRBV6-1,14,TGTGCCAGCAGTGAATGGAGGGCAAGGAACACCATATATTTT,CASSEWRARNTIYF
TRBJ2-1,.,.,TRBV13,18,TGTGCCAGCAGCTCCCGGGGGGCAGGACCTGGGGTGTACAATGAGCAGTTCTTC,CASSSRGAGPGVYNEQFF
TRBJ2-1,TRBD2,.,TRBV7-2,17,TGTGCCAGCCTCAAGGGACTAGCGGGTGCGAGTTACAATGAGCAGTTCTTC,CASLKGLAGASYNEQFF
TRBJ2-6,TRBD1,.,TRBV28,16,TGTGCCAGCAGTTCCATCCAGGGGGTTGGGGCCAACGTCCTGACTTTC,CASSSIQGVGANVLTF
TRBJ2-7,.,.,TRBV5-3,17,TGTGCCAGCAATTTGGACCCGACAGTATACAGATTATACGAGCAGTACTTC,CASNLDPTVYRLYEQYF
TRBJ2-1,TRBD2,once,TRBV7-9,16,TGTGCCAGCAGCTGGGGACCGGGAGGTATGGACAATGAGCAGTTCTTC,CASSWGPGGMDNEQFF
TRBJ2-7,TRBD2,.,TRBV4-1,15,TGCGCCAGCAGCCAATCCGGGACTAGCTCCTACGAGCAGTACTTC,CASSQSGTSSYEQYF
TRBJ2-7,TRBD1,.,TRBV5-1,15,TGCGCCAGCAGCTTGATAACAGGGGGTCACTACGAGCAGTACTTC,CASSLITGGHYEQYF
TRBJ1-2,.,.,TRBV9,15,TGTGCCAGCAGCGTAGGAGGAACTCTTTCCTATGGCTACACCTTC,CASSVGGTLSYGYTF
TRBJ2-1,TRBD2,.,TRBV6-6,16,TGTGCCAGCAGTAGACTAGCGGGGGGCCACTACAATGAGCAGTTCTTC,CASSRLAGGHYNEQFF
TRBJ1-2,TRBD1,.,TRBV4-1,19,TGCGCCAGCAGCCAAGACTCCTTGGACTGGACAGGGAGCGGATATGGCTACACCTTC,CASSQDSLDWTGSGYGYTF
TRBJ2-1,.,.,TRBV11-2,17,TGTGCCAGCAGCCGGGAGGACATTCGGGAAAGGGGGAATGAGCAGTTCTTC,CASSREDIRERGNEQFF
TRBJ1-2,.,.,TRBV5-1,14,TGCGCCAGCAGCTTGCAACAGGTAGATTATGGCTACACCTTC,CASSLQQVDYGYTF
TRBJ1-1,TRBD1,.,TRBV13,14,TGTGCCAGCAGCTTAAATCCCCAGGGGGCTGAAGCTTTCTTT,CASSLNPQGAEAFF
TRBJ1-4,TRBD1,few,TRBV27,17,TGTGCCAGCAGTTCCAACCCGGACAGGGCAACTAATGAAAAACTGTTTTTT,CASSSNPDRATNEKLFF
TRBJ1-5,.,.,TRBV6-1,14,TGTGCCAGCAGTGAAATCACAGGGAATCAGCCCCAGCATTTT,CASSEITGNQPQHF